This T cell receptor beta chain originates from a study of blood T cells in healthy people across ages. Study-wide points: More naive CD4+ cells and higher diversity were found in long-lived than in aged donors. Researchers judged that diversity estimates from one million T cells fell short of true values. Unknown CMV status may confound age-related changes in expanded clones.

Germline CDR1 and CDR2: DFQATT and SNEGSKA (reference sequence). The CDR3 spans 14 residues. V lost 3 bases, J lost 3 bases, and 14 bases lay in between. In regard to this clonotype: Its antigen remains unknown.

A sample-barcoded 5' primer and a J-beta primer mix were used in a second PCR of about 6 to 11 cycles. With 12 random nucleotides, a template-switch adaptor tagged each individual cDNA molecule. TCRdb ran MiXCR on the 5' RACE reads and lists one entry per CDR3 protein. In the table there are about 640,000 distinct CDR3 sequences, under 65% of which are singletons. The source of this sequence is a man in his 60s in good health. Sequenced input: blood. V usage is TRBV20-1 and J usage is TRBJ1-2; D is possibly TRBD1 (5 bases). Written as DNA, the CDR3 is TGCAGTGCTAGGACCCCGGGGGGTTACTATGGCTACACCTTC. Translating it yields CSARTPGGYYGYTF.